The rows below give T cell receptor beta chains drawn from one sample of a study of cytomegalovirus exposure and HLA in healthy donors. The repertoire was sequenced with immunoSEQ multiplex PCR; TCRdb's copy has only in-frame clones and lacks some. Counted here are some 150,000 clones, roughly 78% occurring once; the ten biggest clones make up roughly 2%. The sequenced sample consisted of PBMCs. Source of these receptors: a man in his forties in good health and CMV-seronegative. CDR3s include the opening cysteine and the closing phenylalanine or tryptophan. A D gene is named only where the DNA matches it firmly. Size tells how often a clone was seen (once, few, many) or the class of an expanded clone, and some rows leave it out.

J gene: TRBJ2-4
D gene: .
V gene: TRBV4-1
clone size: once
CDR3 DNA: TGCGCCAGCAGCCAGGGGCGTGGGGAAATAGAAAACATTCAGTACTTC
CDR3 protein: CASSQGRGEIENIQYF

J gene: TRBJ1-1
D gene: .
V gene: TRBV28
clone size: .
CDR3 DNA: TGTGCCAGCAGTTCCCCTGGGCAGCCGAACACTGAAGCTTTCTTT
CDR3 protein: CASSSPGQPNTEAFF

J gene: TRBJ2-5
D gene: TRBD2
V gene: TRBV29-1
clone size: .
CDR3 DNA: TGCAGCCAACGGGAGGGAGAGACCCAGTACTTC
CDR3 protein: CSQREGETQYF

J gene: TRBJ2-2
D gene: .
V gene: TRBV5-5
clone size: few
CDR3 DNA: TGTGCCAGCAGCTGGACGGACAGCCCGAACACCGGGGAGCTGTTTTTT
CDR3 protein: CASSWTDSPNTGELFF

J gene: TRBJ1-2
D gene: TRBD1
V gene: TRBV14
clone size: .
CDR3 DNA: TGTGCCAGCAGCCAAAGCGGACAGGGGGCATTTGGCTACACCTTC
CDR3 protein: CASSQSGQGAFGYTF

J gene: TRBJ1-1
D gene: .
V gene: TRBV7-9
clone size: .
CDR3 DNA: TGTGCCAGCAGCTTAGCGGACAGCTTGAACACTGAAGCTTTCTTT
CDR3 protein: CASSLADSLNTEAFF

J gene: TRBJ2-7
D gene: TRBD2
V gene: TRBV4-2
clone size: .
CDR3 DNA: TGTGCCAGCAGCCATGTTACTAGCGGGAGGACCTACGAGCAGTACTTC
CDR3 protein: CASSHVTSGRTYEQYF

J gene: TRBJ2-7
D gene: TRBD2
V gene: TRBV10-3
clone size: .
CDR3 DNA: TGTGCCATCAGTGACCCGGGGAGGGCGGACTTCGGCGAGCAGTACTTC
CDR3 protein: CAISDPGRADFGEQYF

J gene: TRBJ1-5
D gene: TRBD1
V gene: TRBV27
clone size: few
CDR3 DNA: TGTGCCAGCAGTTTACGACAGGGTCTGAATCAGCCCCAGCATTTT
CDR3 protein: CASSLRQGLNQPQHF

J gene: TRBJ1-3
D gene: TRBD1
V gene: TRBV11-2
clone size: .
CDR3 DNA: TGTGCCAGCAGCTTGCGGACAGGGTCTGGAAACACCATATATTTT
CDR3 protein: CASSLRTGSGNTIYF

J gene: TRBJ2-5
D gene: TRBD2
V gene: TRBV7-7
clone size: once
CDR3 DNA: TGTGCTAGCAGCACGGGACTAGTAGCGGAGACCCAGTACTTC
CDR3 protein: CASSTGLVAETQYF

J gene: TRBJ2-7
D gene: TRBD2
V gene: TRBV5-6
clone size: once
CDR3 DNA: TGTGCCAGCCTGGGACTAGCGGGGGAAAGCTCCTACGAGCAGTACTTC
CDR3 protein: CASLGLAGESSYEQYF

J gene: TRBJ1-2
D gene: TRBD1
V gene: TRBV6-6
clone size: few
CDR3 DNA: TGTGCCAGCAGCCTCGGACAGGGTAATGGCTACACCTTC
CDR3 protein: CASSLGQGNGYTF

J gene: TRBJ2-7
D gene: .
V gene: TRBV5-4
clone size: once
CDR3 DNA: TGTGCCAGCAGCCCTGGCTGGGGCCCCTACGAGCAGTACTTC
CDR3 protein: CASSPGWGPYEQYF

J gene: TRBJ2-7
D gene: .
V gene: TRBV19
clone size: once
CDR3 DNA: TGTGCCAGTAGTATCCAGACAGGGAGGACCTACGAGCAGTACTTC
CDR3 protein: CASSIQTGRTYEQYF

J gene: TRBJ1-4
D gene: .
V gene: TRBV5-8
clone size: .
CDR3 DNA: TGTGCCAGCAGCCTTTACAGGGAAGCTAATGAAAAACTGTTTTTT
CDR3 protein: CASSLYREANEKLFF

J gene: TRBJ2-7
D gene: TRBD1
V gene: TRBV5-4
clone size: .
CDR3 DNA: TGTGCCAGCAGCACTGGTCCCCAGGGGGCTTACGAGCAGTACTTC
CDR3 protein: CASSTGPQGAYEQYF

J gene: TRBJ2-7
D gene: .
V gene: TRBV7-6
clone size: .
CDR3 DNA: TGTGCCAGCAGCTTAGATTTGAGCTCCTACGAGCAGTACTTC
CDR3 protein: CASSLDLSSYEQYF

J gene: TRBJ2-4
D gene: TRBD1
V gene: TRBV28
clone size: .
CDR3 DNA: TGTGCCAGCAGCCCCCCCAGAGACAGGGGGCGCTTGGCCAAAAACATTCAGTACTTC
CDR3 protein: CASSPPRDRGRLAKNIQYF

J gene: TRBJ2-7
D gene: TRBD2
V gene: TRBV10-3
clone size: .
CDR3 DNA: TGTGCCATCAGTGAGTCCCTACTAGCGGAATCCTACGAGCAGTACTTC
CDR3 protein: CAISESLLAESYEQYF

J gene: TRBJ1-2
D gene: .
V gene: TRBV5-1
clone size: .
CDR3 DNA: TGCGCCAGCAGCTTGGAGGGTGTGGGGGGTTTCGGCTACACCTTC
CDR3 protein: CASSLEGVGGFGYTF

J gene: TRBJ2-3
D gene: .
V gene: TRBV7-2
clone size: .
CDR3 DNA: TGTGCCAGCAGCTTAATTAGCGCCTTGGCAGCAGATACGCAGTATTTT
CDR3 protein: CASSLISALAADTQYF

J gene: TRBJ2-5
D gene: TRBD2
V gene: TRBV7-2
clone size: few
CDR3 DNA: TGTGCCAGCAGCCCTCAAGGGCTTAGCGGGATAGGTGAGGAGACCCAGTACTTC
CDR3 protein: CASSPQGLSGIGEETQYF

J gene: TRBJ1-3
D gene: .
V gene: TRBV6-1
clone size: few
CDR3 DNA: TGTGCCAGCAGTGCAACTCCAGGAAACACCATATATTTT
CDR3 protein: CASSATPGNTIYF

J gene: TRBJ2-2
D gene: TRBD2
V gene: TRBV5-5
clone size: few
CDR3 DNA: TGTGCCAGCAACCTAGATCTAGCGGGAGGTGAACGGGGGGAGCTGTTTTTT
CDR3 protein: CASNLDLAGGERGELFF

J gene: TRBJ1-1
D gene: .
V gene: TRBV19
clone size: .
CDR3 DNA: TGTGCCAGTAGTAACACAATGAACACTGAAGCTTTCTTT
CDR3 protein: CASSNTMNTEAFF